Listed below are T cell receptor beta chains from one sample, sequenced in a study of neurological immune-mediated disorders. MiXCR, run by TCRdb on the 5' RACE reads, gives a single entry per CDR3 protein. The sample consists of tens of thousands of distinct CDR3 sequences, just under 4% of them appearing once. Material for sequencing was CD4+ T cells from blood. Receptors were obtained from a woman between 35 and 50 years old with multiple sclerosis. Both conserved end residues are part of each CDR3. The D gene is left open where the match is weak. Rows may omit the clone size; those that give it use once, few, many or a size class.

D	V	size	J	DNA	CDR3
NA	TRBV5-1	many	TRBJ2-1	TGCGCCAGCAGCTTATACAGGGCAGAAGGGTGGTACAATGAGCAGTTCTTC	CASSLYRAEGWYNEQFF
NA	TRBV5-1	many	TRBJ2-5	TGCGCCAGCAGCTTGGCCCCCGGGGGAGGCCAAGAGACCCAGTACTTC	CASSLAPGGGQETQYF
NA	TRBV5-6	many	TRBJ1-4	TGTGCCAGCAGCTGGAGGGACGGGACTAATGAAAAACTGTTTTTT	CASSWRDGTNEKLFF
NA	TRBV18	many	TRBJ2-5	TGTGCCAGCTCACCTAGGACGGACCGGGGAGAGACCCAGTACTTC	CASSPRTDRGETQYF
NA	TRBV5-5	many	TRBJ2-7	TGTGCCAGCAGCTTGTATCTCGAGTCCACCCCCTACGAGCAGTACTTC	CASSLYLESTPYEQYF
TRBD1	TRBV3-1	many	TRBJ1-5	TGTGCCAGCAGCCAACGACAGGGTAGCAATCAGCCCCAGCATTTT	CASSQRQGSNQPQHF
NA	TRBV4-2	few	TRBJ2-3	TGTGCCAGCAGCCGATCCCTCGGGGCGAGGGATACGCAGTATTTT	CASSRSLGARDTQYF
NA	TRBV12-3/TRBV12-4	many	TRBJ2-1	TGTGCCAGCGGGGGCGGCAATGAGCAGTTCTTC	CASGGGNEQFF
NA	TRBV20-1	many	TRBJ2-1	TGCAGGGCTCGGCGGTCGGGCGACAATGAGCAGTTCTTC	CRARRSGDNEQFF
TRBD1	TRBV5-1	many	TRBJ1-6	TGCGCCAGCAGCTTGGGCCAGGGGGGTTCAAATTCACCCCTCCACTTT	CASSLGQGGSNSPLHF
NA	TRBV4-2	many	TRBJ1-4	TGTGCCAGCAGCCAAGGGTTTGTGAAACCTAATGAAAAACTGTTTTTT	CASSQGFVKPNEKLFF
NA	TRBV4-1	many	TRBJ1-3	TGCGCCAGCAGCCAAGCTGGGCGCTCTGGAAACACCATATATTTT	CASSQAGRSGNTIYF
NA	TRBV20-1	many	TRBJ2-7	TGCAGTGCTTATGGGAGCTCCTACGAGCAGTACTTC	CSAYGSSYEQYF
TRBD2	TRBV20-1	many	TRBJ2-5	TGCAGTGCTTCGGGACTACTAGAGCAAGAGACCCAGTACTTC	CSASGLLEQETQYF
NA	TRBV5-1	many	TRBJ1-5	TGCGCCAGCAGCTTGGGTCCGGGGGGCAATCAGCCCCAGCATTTT	CASSLGPGGNQPQHF
TRBD1	TRBV2	many	TRBJ2-3	TGTGCCAGCAGCCTTCTGGGGACAGGGGCAGATACGCAGTATTTT	CASSLLGTGADTQYF
NA	TRBV19	few	TRBJ1-5	TGTGCCAGTAGTATGGACACCTCGTGGGGGCAGCCCCAGCATTTT	CASSMDTSWGQPQHF
NA	TRBV10-3	many	TRBJ1-3	TGTGCCATCAGCTCAGGGGACACTGGAAACACCATATATTTT	CAISSGDTGNTIYF
NA	TRBV5-1	many	TRBJ2-2	TGCGCCAGCAGCTTTACATATAGCGAGACCGGGGAGCTGTTTTTT	CASSFTYSETGELFF
NA	TRBV25-1	many	TRBJ1-4	TGTGCCAGCAGTGAAGGAGTTTCCCGGGCAGGTGGTGAAAAACTGTTTTTT	CASSEGVSRAGGEKLFF
NA	TRBV5-6	many	TRBJ1-2	TGTGCCAGCAGCGCGGCCACAGGTAGTAACTATGGCTACACCTTC	CASSAATGSNYGYTF
NA	TRBV13	many	TRBJ1-2	TGTGCCAGCAGCTTACGGACAGCGCGGTGGGGCTACACCTTC	CASSLRTARWGYTF
NA	TRBV20-1	many	TRBJ1-4	TGCAGTGGCACAGTACGGGAAAAACTGTTTTTT	CSGTVREKLFF
NA	TRBV7-9	NA	TRBJ1-2	NA	CASSFYICSARSPWEGYTF
NA	TRBV18	NA	TRBJ2-3	TGTGCCAGCTCAACTAGCACAGATACGCAGTATTTT	CASSTSTDTQYF
TRBD2	TRBV5-8	many	TRBJ2-7	TGTGCCAGCAGCTTGGCCGGGGGGTACCTATACGAGCAGTACTTC	CASSLAGGYLYEQYF
NA	TRBV5-6	many	TRBJ1-6	TGTGCCAGCAGCTTGAAGGCAGGAGTAGGATCACCCCTCCACTTT	CASSLKAGVGSPLHF
NA	TRBV20-1	many	TRBJ2-3	TGCAGTGCTATTGAAGATACGCAGTATTTT	CSAIEDTQYF
NA	TRBV6-2/TRBV6-3	many	TRBJ2-5	TGTGCCAGCAGTTTCGGACAGCACTCTAATGTGGAGACCCAGTACTTC	CASSFGQHSNVETQYF
NA	TRBV5-1	many	TRBJ2-7	TGCGCCAGCAGCTTGGCCGTTGGCAGGGCCTACGAGCAGTACTTC	CASSLAVGRAYEQYF
TRBD1	TRBV20-1	many	TRBJ1-2	TGCAGTGCTAGCAAGTCCGGTAAGGGACAGTCTACCTTC	CSASKSGKGQSTF
TRBD2	TRBV5-1	many	TRBJ2-7	TGCGCCAGCAGCTTGGTATCCGGCGCCTCAAGGGCTAGCGGCTCCTACGAGCAGTACTTC	CASSLVSGASRASGSYEQYF
NA	TRBV12-3/TRBV12-4	many	TRBJ1-1	TGTGCCAGCAGTTTGGCCCAACCCACTGAAGCTTTCTTT	CASSLAQPTEAFF
NA	TRBV3-1	many	TRBJ1-4	TGTGCCAGCAGCCAGGGCAGGGAAGAAGGAACTAATGAAAAACTGTTTTTT	CASSQGREEGTNEKLFF
TRBD1	TRBV20-1	many	TRBJ2-6	TGCAGTGCTAGAAGTCACAGGGGTTCTGGGGCCAACGTCCTGACTTTC	CSARSHRGSGANVLTF
NA	TRBV3-1	many	TRBJ2-5	TGTGCCAGCAGCCTCCTCCAAGAGACCCAGTACTTC	CASSLLQETQYF
TRBD1	TRBV6-5	many	TRBJ2-2	TGTGCCAGCAGTACACCGGGACAGGCGAACACCGGGGAGCTGTTTTTT	CASSTPGQANTGELFF
TRBD1	TRBV11-1	many	TRBJ1-4	TGTGCCAGCAGCCCCGCAGGGGGAGGAGGAGAAAAACTGTTTTTT	CASSPAGGGGEKLFF
NA	TRBV2	many	TRBJ1-3	TGTGCCAGCACTGCCCTCAGGGGTTCTCTCTCTGGAAACACCATATATTTT	CASTALRGSLSGNTIYF
NA	TRBV5-1	many	TRBJ2-1	TGCGCCAGCAGCTTGGGGGCAGGGGCAGCCTACAATGAGCAGTTCTTC	CASSLGAGAAYNEQFF
NA	TRBV10-2	many	TRBJ2-3	TGCGCCAGCAGCGGGGGTGGAGGCACAGATACGCAGTATTTT	CASSGGGGTDTQYF
NA	TRBV15	many	TRBJ1-2	TGTGCCACCAGCAGAGTCGAGAGGGGGGGCTACACCTTC	CATSRVERGGYTF
NA	TRBV6-5	many	TRBJ2-5	TGTGCCAGCAGTTACTCGAAAGGGGCCGGAGAGACCCAGTACTTC	CASSYSKGAGETQYF
NA	TRBV12-3/TRBV12-4	many	TRBJ1-5	TGTGCCAGCAGTTTGGGGGGGTATCAGCCCCAGCATTTT	CASSLGGYQPQHF
TRBD1	TRBV5-1	many	TRBJ1-2	TGCGCCAGCAGCTTGGATGGACAGGGCTATGGCTACACCTTC	CASSLDGQGYGYTF
TRBD2	TRBV5-1	many	TRBJ2-5	TGCGCCAGCAGCCCCCAAATGCTAGCGGGGGGGCTGAAGACCCAGTACTTC	CASSPQMLAGGLKTQYF
TRBD1	TRBV9	many	TRBJ1-1	TGTGCCAGCTCCCGGACAGGGGTTATGACTGAAGCTTTCTTT	CASSRTGVMTEAFF
NA	TRBV20-1	many	TRBJ1-3	TGCAGTGCTAGAGATGTAAGGGCTCCAGGAAACACCATATATTTT	CSARDVRAPGNTIYF
TRBD1	TRBV9	many	TRBJ1-2	TGTGCCAGCAGCGCAAATAGACAGGGAAGGGATGGCTACACCTTC	CASSANRQGRDGYTF
TRBD1	TRBV10-3	many	TRBJ2-7	TGTGCCATCAGAGGGGGACAGGACGAGCAGTACTTC	CAIRGGQDEQYF
NA	TRBV18	few	TRBJ2-6	TGTGCCAGCACGGGCCGTAACTCTGGGGCCAACGTCCTGACTTTC	CASTGRNSGANVLTF
TRBD1	TRBV6-6	many	TRBJ1-5	TGTGCCAGCAGTTTTTGGGCCGGGACAGGGGATCAGCCCCAGCATTTT	CASSFWAGTGDQPQHF
NA	TRBV3-1	many	TRBJ2-1	TGTGCCAGCAGCCAAGGGGCCTCGTTGCATGAGCAGTTCTTC	CASSQGASLHEQFF
TRBD1	TRBV20-1	many	TRBJ1-1	TGCAGTGCTGAAGGACAGGCAGGCACTGAAGCTTTCTTT	CSAEGQAGTEAFF
NA	TRBV6-6	many	TRBJ1-2	TGTGCCAGCAGCTCCGACAGCTATGGCTACACCTTC	CASSSDSYGYTF
NA	TRBV4-1	many	TRBJ2-3	TGCGCCAGCAGCTTCCTTGGGACCCTACGGGGCACAGATACGCAGTATTTT	CASSFLGTLRGTDTQYF
NA	TRBV5-1	many	TRBJ2-3	TGCGCCAGCAGCTCTCCCGTACCTTATAGGAGAGATACGCAGTATTTT	CASSSPVPYRRDTQYF
NA	TRBV4-1	many	TRBJ2-7	TGCGCCAGCAGCCAGGTACTAAGCTCCTACGAGCAGTACTTC	CASSQVLSSYEQYF
NA	TRBV5-1	many	TRBJ1-2	TGCGCCAGCAGCTTGCAGGGCCGCCTCTATGGCTACACCTTC	CASSLQGRLYGYTF
NA	TRBV5-6	many	TRBJ2-7	TGTGCCAGCACCAGTGGCAGTTTCTACGAGCAGTACTTC	CASTSGSFYEQYF